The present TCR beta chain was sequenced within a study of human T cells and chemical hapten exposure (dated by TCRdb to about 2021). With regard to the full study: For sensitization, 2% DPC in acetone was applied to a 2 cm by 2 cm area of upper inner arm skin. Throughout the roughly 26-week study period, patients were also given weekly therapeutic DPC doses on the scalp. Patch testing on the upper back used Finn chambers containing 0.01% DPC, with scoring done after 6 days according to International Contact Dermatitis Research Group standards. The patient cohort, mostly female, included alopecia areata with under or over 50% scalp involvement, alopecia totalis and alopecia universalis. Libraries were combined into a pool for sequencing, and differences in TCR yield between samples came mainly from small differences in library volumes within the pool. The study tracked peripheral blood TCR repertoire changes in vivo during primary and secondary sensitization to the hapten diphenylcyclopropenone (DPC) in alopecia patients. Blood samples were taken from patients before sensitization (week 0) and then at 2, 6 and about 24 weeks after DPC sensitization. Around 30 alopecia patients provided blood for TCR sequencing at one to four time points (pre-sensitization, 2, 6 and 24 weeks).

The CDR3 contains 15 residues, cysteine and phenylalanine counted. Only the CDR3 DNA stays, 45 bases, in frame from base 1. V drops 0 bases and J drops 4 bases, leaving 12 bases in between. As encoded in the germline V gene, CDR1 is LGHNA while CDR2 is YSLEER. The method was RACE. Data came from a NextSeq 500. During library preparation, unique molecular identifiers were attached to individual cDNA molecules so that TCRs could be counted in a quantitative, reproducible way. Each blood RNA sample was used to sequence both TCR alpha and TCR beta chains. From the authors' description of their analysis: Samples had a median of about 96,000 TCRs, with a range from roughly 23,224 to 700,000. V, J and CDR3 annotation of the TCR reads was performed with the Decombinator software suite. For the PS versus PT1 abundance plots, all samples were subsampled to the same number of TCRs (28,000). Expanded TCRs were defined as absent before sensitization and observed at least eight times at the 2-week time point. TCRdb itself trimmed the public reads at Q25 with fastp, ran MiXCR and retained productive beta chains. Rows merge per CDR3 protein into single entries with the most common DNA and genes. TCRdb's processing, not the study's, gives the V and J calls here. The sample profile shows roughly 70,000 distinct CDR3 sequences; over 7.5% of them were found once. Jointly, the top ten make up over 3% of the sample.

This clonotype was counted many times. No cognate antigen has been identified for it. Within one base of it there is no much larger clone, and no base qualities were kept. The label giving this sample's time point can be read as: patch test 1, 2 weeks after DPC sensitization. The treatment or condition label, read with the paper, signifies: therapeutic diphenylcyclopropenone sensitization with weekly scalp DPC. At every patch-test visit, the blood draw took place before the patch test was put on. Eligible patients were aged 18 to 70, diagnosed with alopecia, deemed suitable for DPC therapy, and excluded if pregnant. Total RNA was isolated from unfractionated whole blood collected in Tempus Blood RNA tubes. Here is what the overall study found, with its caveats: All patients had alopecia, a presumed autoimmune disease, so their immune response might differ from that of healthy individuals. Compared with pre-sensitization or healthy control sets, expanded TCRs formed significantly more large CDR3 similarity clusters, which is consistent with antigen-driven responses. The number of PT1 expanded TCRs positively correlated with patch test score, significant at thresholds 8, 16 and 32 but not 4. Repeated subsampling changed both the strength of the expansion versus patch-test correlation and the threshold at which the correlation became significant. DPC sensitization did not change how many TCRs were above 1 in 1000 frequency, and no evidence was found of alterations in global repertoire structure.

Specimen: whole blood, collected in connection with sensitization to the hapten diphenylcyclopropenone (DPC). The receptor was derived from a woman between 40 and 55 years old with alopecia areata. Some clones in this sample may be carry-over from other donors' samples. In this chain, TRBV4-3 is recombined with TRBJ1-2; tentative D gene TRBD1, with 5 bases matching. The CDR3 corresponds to CASSQDAGEFYGYTF. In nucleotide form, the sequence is TGCGCCAGCAGCCAAGACGCGGGGGAGTTCTATGGCTACACCTTC.